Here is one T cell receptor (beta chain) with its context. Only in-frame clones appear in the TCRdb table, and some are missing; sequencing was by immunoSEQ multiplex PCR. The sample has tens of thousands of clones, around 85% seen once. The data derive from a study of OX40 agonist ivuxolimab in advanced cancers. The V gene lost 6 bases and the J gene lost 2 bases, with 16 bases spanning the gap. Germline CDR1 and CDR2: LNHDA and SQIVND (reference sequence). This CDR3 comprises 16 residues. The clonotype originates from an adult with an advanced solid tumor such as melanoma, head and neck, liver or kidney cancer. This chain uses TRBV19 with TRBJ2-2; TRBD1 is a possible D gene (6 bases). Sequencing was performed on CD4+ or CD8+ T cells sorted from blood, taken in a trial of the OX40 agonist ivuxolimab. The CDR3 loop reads CASRRQQGENTGELFF. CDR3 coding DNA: TGTGCCAGTAGGCGGCAACAGGGCGAAAACACCGGGGAGCTGTTTTTT.